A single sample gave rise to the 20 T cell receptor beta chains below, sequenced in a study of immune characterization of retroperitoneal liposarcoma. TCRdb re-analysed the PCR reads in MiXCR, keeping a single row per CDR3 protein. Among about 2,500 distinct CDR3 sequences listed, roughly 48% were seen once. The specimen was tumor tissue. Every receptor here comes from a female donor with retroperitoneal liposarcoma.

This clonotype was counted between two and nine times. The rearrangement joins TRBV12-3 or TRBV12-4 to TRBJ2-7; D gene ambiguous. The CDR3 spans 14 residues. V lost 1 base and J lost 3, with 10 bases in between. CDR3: CASSLGMENYEQYF. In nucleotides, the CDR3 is TGTGCCAGCAGTTTAGGGATGGAGAACTACGAGCAGTACTTC.

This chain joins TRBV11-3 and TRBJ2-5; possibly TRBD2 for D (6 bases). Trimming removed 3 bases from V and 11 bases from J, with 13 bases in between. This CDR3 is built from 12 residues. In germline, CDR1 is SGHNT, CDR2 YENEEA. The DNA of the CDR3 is TGTGCCAGCAGCTTTGGGACTTCTGAGCAGTACTTC. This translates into CASSFGTSEQYF.

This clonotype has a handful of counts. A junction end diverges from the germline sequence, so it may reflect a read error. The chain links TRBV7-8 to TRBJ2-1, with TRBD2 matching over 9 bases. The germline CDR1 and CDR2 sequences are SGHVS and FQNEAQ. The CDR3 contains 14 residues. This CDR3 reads CASSVAGESNEQFF. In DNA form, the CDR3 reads TGTGCCAGCAGCGTAGCGGGAGAGAGCAATGAGCAGTTCTTC.

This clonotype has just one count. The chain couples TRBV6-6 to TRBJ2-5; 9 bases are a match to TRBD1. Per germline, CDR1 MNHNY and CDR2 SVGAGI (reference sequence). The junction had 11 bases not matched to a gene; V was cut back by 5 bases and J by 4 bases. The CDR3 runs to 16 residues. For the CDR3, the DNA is TGTGCCAGCAGTAAAAACAGGGGGCTGATAATAGAGACCCAGTACTTC. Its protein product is CASSKNRGLIIETQYF.

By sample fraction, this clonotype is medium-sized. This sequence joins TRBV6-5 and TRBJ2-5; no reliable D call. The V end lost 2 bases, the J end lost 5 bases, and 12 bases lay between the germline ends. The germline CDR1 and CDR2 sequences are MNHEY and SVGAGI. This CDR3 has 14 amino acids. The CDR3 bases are TGTGCCAGCAGTTACCTCCGGGCCGTCGAGACCCAGTACTTC. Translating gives CASSYLRAVETQYF.

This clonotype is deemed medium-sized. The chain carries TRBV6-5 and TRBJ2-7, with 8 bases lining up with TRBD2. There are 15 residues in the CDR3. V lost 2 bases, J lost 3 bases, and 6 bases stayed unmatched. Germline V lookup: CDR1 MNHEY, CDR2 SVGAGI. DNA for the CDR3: TGTGCCAGCAGTTACGCTCGGGAGGGCAACTACGAGCAGTACTTC. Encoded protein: CASSYAREGNYEQYF.

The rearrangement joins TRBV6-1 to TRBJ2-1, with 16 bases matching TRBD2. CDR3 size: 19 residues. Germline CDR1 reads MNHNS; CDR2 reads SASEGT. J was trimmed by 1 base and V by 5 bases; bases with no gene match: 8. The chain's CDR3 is CASSPTGLAGGPSYNEQFF. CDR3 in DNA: TGTGCCAGCAGTCCCACGGGACTAGCGGGGGGGCCTTCCTACAATGAGCAGTTCTTC.

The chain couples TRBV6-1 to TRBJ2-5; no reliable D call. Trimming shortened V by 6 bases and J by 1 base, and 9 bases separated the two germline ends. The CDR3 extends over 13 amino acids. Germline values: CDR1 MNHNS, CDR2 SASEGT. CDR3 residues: CASRLTLQETQYF. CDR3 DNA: TGTGCCAGCAGGTTGACACTCCAAGAGACCCAGTACTTC.

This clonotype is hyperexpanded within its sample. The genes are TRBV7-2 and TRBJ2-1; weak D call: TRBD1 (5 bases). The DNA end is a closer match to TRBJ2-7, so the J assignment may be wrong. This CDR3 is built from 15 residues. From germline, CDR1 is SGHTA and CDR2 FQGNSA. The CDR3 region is CASSPLYGAYNEQYF. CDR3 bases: TGTGCCAGCAGCCCTTTGTATGGGGCCTACAATGAGCAGTACTTC.

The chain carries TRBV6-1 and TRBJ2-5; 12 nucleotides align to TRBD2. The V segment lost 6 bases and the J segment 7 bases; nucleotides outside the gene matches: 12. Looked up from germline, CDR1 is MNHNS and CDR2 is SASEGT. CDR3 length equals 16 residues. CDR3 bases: TGTGCCAGCAGGCTCCTAGCGGGAGGGGCTGATGCGACCCAGTACTTC. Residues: CASRLLAGGADATQYF.

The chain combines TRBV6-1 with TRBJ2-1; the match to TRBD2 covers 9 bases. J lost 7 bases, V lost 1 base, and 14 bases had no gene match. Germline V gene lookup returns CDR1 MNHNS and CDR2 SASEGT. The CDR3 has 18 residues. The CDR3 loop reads CASSEGQVWASGKNEQFF. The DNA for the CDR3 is TGTGCCAGCAGTGAAGGTCAGGTGTGGGCTAGCGGGAAGAATGAGCAGTTCTTC.

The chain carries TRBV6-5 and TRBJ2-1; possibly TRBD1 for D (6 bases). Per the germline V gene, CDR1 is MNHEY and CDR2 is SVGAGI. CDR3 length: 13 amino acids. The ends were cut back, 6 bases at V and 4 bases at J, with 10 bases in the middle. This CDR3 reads CASSRDNYNEQFF. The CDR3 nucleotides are TGTGCCAGCAGCCGGGACAATTACAATGAGCAGTTCTTC.

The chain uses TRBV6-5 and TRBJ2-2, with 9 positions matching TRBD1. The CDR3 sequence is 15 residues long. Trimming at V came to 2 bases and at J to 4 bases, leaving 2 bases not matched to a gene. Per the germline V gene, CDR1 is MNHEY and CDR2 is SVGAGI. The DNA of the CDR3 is TGTGCCAGCAGTTACGAGACAGGGGGCACCGGGGAGCTGTTTTTT. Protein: CASSYETGGTGELFF.

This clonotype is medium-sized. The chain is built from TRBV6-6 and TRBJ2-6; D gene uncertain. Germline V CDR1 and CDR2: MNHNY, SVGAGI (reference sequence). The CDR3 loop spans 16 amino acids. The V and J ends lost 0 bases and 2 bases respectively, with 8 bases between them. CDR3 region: CASSYSVWTGANVLTF. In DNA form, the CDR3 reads TGTGCCAGCAGTTACTCGGTTTGGACTGGGGCCAACGTCCTGACTTTC.

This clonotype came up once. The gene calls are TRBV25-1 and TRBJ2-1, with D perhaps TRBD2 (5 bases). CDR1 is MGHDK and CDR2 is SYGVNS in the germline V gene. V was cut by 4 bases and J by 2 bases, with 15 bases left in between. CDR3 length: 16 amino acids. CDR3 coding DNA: TGTGCCAGCAGTGTTAACTCCGGACTGACCTACAATGAGCAGTTCTTC. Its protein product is CASSVNSGLTYNEQFF.

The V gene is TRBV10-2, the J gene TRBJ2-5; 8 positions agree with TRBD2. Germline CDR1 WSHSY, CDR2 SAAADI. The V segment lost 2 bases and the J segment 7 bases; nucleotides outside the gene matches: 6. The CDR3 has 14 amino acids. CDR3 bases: TGCGCCAGCAGTGAGGGGCTAGCGGGCATGACCCAGTACTTC. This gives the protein CASSEGLAGMTQYF.

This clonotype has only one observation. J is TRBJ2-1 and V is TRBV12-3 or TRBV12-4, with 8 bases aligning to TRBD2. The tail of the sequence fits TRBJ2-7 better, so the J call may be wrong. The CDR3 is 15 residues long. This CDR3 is CASSLASGSLGEQYV. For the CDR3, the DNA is TGTGCCAGCAGTTTAGCGAGCGGGAGTCTCGGCGAGCAGTACGTC.

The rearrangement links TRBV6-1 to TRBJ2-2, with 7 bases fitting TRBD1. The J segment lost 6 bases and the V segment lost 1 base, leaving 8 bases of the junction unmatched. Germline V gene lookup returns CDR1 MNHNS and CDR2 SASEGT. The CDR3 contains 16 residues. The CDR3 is CASSEVRGLGAGELFF. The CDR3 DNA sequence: TGTGCCAGCAGTGAAGTGAGGGGGCTCGGGGCCGGGGAGCTGTTTTTT.

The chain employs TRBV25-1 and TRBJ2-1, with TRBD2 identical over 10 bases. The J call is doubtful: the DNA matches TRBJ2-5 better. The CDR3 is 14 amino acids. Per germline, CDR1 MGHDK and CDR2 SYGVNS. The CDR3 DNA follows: TGTGCCAGCAGCAAGCGGGGGGGCCAAGAGACCCAGTACTTC. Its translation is CASSKRGGQETQYF.

The CDR3 protein is CASIGYNEQFF. For the CDR3, the DNA is TGTGCCAGCATCGGGTACAATGAGCAGTTCTTC. V and J are TRBV6-2 or TRBV6-3 and TRBJ2-1; D is unclear. Germline V gene data show CDR1 as MNHEY and CDR2 as SVGEGT. The CDR3 spans 11 residues. V was pared by 7 bases and J by 4 bases, with 5 bases between.